The 8 T cell receptor beta chains in this list originate from one sample, sequenced in a study of regulatory and conventional T cells in RAG deficiency. Genomic DNA came from blood conventional CD4+ T cells gated CD25-low CD127-high. Libraries were prepared by immunoSEQ multiplex PCR; TCRdb keeps only in-frame clonotypes and omits some of them. The sample comprises fewer than 30,000 clones, about 95% of which are singletons, and 0.15% to 0.2% rests with the top ten. The same data also contributed to another study, on regulatory T cells. In that study: The PCR used 52 TRBV and 13 TRBJ primers.

The sequenced sample was CD25- CD4+ T cells sorted from blood. These receptors originate from a human donor in good health.

The chain combines TRBV29-1 with TRBJ1-1; no clear D. Per the germline V gene, CDR1 is SQVTM and CDR2 is ANQGSEA. V was pared by 7 bases and J by 3 bases, with 18 bases between. CDR3 length equals 14 residues. The CDR3 nucleotides are TGCAGCGCTGGGCGTCCCTCGCCGGACACTGAAGCTTTCTTT. Its translation: CSAGRPSPDTEAFF.

The chain couples TRBV5-1 to TRBJ1-2, with unresolved D. There are 17 residues in the CDR3. Trimming removed 0 bases at V and 0 bases at J, with 15 bases between. From germline, CDR1 is SGHRS and CDR2 YFSETQ. CDR3 in DNA: TGCGCCAGCAGCTTGGCAGTCGGGAAGAACCCTAACTATGGCTACACCTTC. It codes for CASSLAVGKNPNYGYTF.

CDR3 DNA sequence: TGTGCCAGCAGCACTAGCGGGGGGGCGAATGAGCAGTTCTTC. It encodes CASSTSGGANEQFF. The chain uses TRBV9 and TRBJ2-1; 13 bases line up with TRBD2. The CDR3 runs to 14 residues. V shed 4 bases and J 7 bases; nucleotides not matched to a gene: 2. CDR1 and CDR2 (germline): SGDLS, YYNGEE.

This rearrangement joins TRBV2 to TRBJ1-5; the D gene is possibly TRBD1 (6 bases). V was clipped by 5 bases and J by 8 bases, with 13 bases between them. This CDR3 contains 13 residues. CDR1 and CDR2 (germline): SNHLY, FYNNEI. In DNA form, the CDR3 reads TGTGCCAGCAGTAGAGACAGGAAGGAGCCCCAGCATTTT. As protein: CASSRDRKEPQHF.

This rearrangement joins TRBV27 to TRBJ2-3; D ambiguous. Trimming took off 3 bases at V and 2 bases at J, with 9 bases between the two ends. Looked up from germline, CDR1 is MNHEY and CDR2 is SMNVEV (reference sequence). This CDR3 is 14 amino acids long. The CDR3 sequence: CASSLAVFTDTQYF. Written as DNA, the CDR3 is TGTGCCAGCAGTTTGGCGGTGTTCACAGATACGCAGTATTTT.

The chain has TRBV30 and TRBJ1-1; 7 bases fit TRBD1. Germline CDR1 and CDR2: GTSNPN and SVGIG (reference sequence). After removal of 4 bases from V and 5 bases from J, the junction contained 16 bases not matched to a gene. This CDR3 is 16 amino acids long. CDR3 residues: CAWTPPRRGLRTEAFF. The CDR3 coding sequence is TGTGCCTGGACCCCGCCCAGGAGGGGGCTAAGGACTGAAGCTTTCTTT.

The chain joins TRBV7-9 to TRBJ1-4, with a possible D match to TRBD1 (6 bases). The CDR3 length is 15 residues. CDR1 and CDR2 (germline): SEHNR, FQNEAQ (reference sequence). The ends were cut back, 5 bases at V and 5 bases at J, with 15 bases in the middle. The CDR3 DNA is TGTGCCAGCAGCCGCAGGCGGCAGGGGAATGAAAAACTGTTTTTT. This encodes CASSRRRQGNEKLFF. Combining the CDR3 with reference TRBV7-9 and TRBJ1-4 gives the whole variable domain DTGVSQNPRHKITKRGQNVTFRCDPISEHNRLYWYRQTLGQGPEFLTYFQNEAQLEKSRLLSDRFSAERPKGSFSTLEIQRTEQGDSAMYLCASSRRRQGNEKLFFGSGTQLSVL.

V gene TRBV29-1 combines with J gene TRBJ1-1; 11 bases fit TRBD1. The length of the CDR3 is 12 residues. The trim removed 7 bases at V and 5 bases at J, leaving 3 bases unmatched. CDR1 and CDR2 (germline): SQVTM, ANQGSEA. The CDR3 coding sequence is TGCAGCGCCCGGGACAGGGGGACTGAAGCTTTCTTT. Translating it yields CSARDRGTEAFF. The full variable domain, rest sourced from reference TRBV29-1 and TRBJ1-1, is SAVISQKPSRDICQRGTSLTIQCQVDSQVTMMFWYRQQPGQSLTLIATANQGSEATYESGFVIDKFPISRPNLTFSTLTVSNMSPEDSSIYLCSARDRGTEAFFGQGTRLTVV.